The present TCR beta chain was sequenced within a study of read filtering for tumor transcriptome and immune sequencing. The overall study: By R-ISS, stages I, II and III held 8, 16 and 7 patients.

Overall study findings and caveats: Sorted CD138-negative bone marrow cells were not purified T cells. IR-seq and RNA-seq agreed better without single-read clonotypes.

About this clonotype: Antigen: not known. One end of the junction fails to match germline, which may point to a read error.

This library used about 400 ng RNA and molecular barcoded adaptors spanning alpha/delta and beta/gamma chains. TCRdb re-derived calls from the reads in MiXCR, one entry per CDR3 protein. The table lists approximately 90,000 distinct CDR3 sequences, 12% of them singletons. At the time of active disease, bone marrow was collected from every patient. This clonotype was obtained from a donor at least 40 years old with multiple myeloma. The sequenced material came from a population of CD138-negative cells sorted from bone marrow.

The CDR3 DNA reads as TGCGCCAGCAGCTTCAGTTTTCCTAGCGGGAGTGAGCGGTACTTC. It specifies CASSFSFPSGSERYF. This chain connects TRBV5-1 to TRBJ2-7; the match to TRBD2 covers 10 bases. Germline V CDR1 and CDR2: SGHRS, YFSETQ. The CDR3 spans 15 residues.